The 4 T cell receptor beta chains presented below share a single source sample, sequenced in a study of T cell responses to AZD1222 COVID-19 vaccine. Sequencing was performed with immunoSEQ multiplex PCR; in TCRdb, only in-frame clones are kept and a portion is missing. This sample has more than 95,000 clones, with 88% found just once. The sample was peripheral blood, taken on day 0 of AZD1222 vaccination. The receptors stem from an adult in good health.

The CDR3, as DNA: TGTGCCAGCAGTTTATACTACACAGATACGCAGTATTTT. Its translation: CASSLYYTDTQYF. The chain is built from TRBV27 and TRBJ2-3; D gene uncertain. Germline loops: CDR1 MNHEY, CDR2 SMNVEV (reference sequence). Trimming left V 1 base short and J 2 bases short, with 4 bases between. This CDR3 has 13 residues.

A word on this clone: This same CDR3 is encoded by further DNA sequences in the sample. This chain links TRBV5-1 with TRBJ2-5, with unresolved D. The germline V and J ends were trimmed by 0 bases and 0 bases, with 6 bases remaining between them. Germline V gives CDR1 SGHRS, CDR2 YFSETQ. This CDR3 contains 14 residues. CDR3 residues: CASSLGRNQETQYF. The CDR3 nucleotides read TGCGCCAGCAGCTTGGGCAGGAACCAAGAGACCCAGTACTTC.

This rearrangement joins TRBV12-5 to TRBJ2-5; 8 bases align to TRBD2. The CDR3 loop spans 17 amino acids. Germline assignment: CDR1 LGHNT and CDR2 FRNRAP. The trim removed 6 bases at V and 5 bases at J, leaving 17 bases unmatched. The CDR3 DNA follows: TGTGCTAGTGGACCTCGACGGCGGGAGGAGGAGGGGGAGACCCAGTACTTC. Its protein product is CASGPRRREEEGETQYF.

V and J are TRBV6-5 and TRBJ1-2, with 10 bases lining up with TRBD1. This CDR3 region has 15 residues. The V segment lost 7 bases and the J segment 2 bases; nucleotides outside the gene matches: 7. The germline V gene has CDR1 MNHEY and CDR2 SVGAGI. The DNA of the CDR3 is TGTGCCAGCACCATGACAGGGGGCGGCAACTATGGCTACACCTTC. As protein: CASTMTGGGNYGYTF.